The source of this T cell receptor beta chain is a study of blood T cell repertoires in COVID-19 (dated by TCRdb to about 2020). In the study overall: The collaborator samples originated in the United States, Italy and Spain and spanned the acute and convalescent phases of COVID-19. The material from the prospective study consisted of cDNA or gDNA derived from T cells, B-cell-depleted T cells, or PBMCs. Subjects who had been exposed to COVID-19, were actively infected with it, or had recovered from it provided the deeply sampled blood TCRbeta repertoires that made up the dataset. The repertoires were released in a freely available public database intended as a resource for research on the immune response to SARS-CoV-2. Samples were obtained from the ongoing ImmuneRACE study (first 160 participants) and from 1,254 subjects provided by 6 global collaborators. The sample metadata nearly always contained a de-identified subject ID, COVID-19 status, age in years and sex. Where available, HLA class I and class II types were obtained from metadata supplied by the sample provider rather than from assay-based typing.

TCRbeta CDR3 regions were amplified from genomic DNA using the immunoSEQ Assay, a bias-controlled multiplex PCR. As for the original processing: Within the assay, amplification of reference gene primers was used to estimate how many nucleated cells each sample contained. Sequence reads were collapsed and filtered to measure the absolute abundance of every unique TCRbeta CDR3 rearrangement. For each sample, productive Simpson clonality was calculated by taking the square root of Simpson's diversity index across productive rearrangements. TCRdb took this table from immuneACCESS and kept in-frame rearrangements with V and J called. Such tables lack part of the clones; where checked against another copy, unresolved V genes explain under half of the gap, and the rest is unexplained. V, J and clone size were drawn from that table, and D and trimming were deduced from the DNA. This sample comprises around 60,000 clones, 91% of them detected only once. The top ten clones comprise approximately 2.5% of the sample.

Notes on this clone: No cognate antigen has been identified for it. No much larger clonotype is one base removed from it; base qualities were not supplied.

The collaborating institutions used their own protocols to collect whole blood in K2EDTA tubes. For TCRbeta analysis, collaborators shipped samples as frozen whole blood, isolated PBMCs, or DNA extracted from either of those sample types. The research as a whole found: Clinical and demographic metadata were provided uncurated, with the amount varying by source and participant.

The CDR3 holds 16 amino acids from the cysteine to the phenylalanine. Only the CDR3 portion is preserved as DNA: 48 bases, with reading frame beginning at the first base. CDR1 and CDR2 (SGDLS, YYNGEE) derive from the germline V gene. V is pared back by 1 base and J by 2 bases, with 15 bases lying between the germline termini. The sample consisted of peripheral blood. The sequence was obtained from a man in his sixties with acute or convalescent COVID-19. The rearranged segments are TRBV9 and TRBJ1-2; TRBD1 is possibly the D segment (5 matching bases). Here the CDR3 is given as CASSVQLAGPNYGYTF. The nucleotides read TGTGCCAGCAGCGTACAATTAGCGGGGCCAAACTATGGCTACACCTTC.